The 5 T cell receptor beta chains in this list originate from one sample, sequenced in a study of Ad26.COV2.S vaccination and SARS-CoV-2 variants. Clones were read by immunoSEQ multiplex PCR, and TCRdb kept only the in-frame ones, dropping some. This sample has some 300,000 clones, with about 85% found just once. Documented treatment: over 15 received Ad26.COV2.S at low or high dose, single or two shots; about 5 received placebo; per-sample allocation not given. Samples came from day 63 after the first vaccine or placebo injection. The sequencing here drew on peripheral blood, taken in a trial of Ad26.COV2.S vaccine versus placebo. These receptors were collected from a person aged 18-60 years who received the Ad26.COV2.S COVID-19 vaccine or a placebo.

CDR3 region: CASSSRAGNTIYF. CDR3 DNA: TGTGCCAGCAGTTCCAGGGCTGGAAACACCATATATTTT. The chain combines TRBV28 with TRBJ1-3; D possibly corresponds to TRBD1 (5 bases). The germline V gene encodes CDR1 MDHEN and CDR2 SYDVKM. The CDR3 spans 13 residues. V lost 4 bases and J 2 bases, leaving 6 bases between the germline ends.

This chain uses TRBV28 with TRBJ2-7, with TRBD1 as a possible D gene (5 bases). Per the germline V gene, CDR1 is MDHEN and CDR2 is SYDVKM. CDR3 length equals 15 residues. Trimming took 4 bases from V and 0 from J, leaving 13 bases between them. CDR3 region: CASSSLRVSSYEQYF. The CDR3, as DNA: TGTGCCAGCAGTTCCCTCAGGGTTAGCTCCTACGAGCAGTACTTC.

The CDR3 here is CASSGGFTQRNTGELFF. The CDR3 coding sequence is TGTGCCAGCAGTGGGGGCTTCACACAAAGGAACACCGGGGAGCTGTTTTTT. This sequence joins TRBV2 and TRBJ2-2; the D gene is possibly TRBD1 (5 bases). Germline lookup yields CDR1 SNHLY and CDR2 FYNNEI. The CDR3 spans 17 residues. V lost 4 bases and J lost 1, with 16 bases in between.

The V call is TRBV9, the J call TRBJ1-6; possible D gene TRBD1, 5 bases. V shed 0 bases and J shed 6 bases, with 7 bases lying between them. The CDR3 runs to 14 residues. The germline V gene has CDR1 SGDLS and CDR2 YYNGEE. Here the CDR3 reads CASSVAGRNSPLHF. The CDR3 coding sequence is TGTGCCAGCAGCGTAGCGGGGCGTAATTCACCCCTCCACTTT.

The V and J genes are TRBV5-8 and TRBJ2-5; D perhaps matches TRBD2 (6 bases). The length of the CDR3 is 13 residues. Germline assignment: CDR1 SGHTS and CDR2 YDEGEE. The germline V and J ends were trimmed by 5 bases and 4 bases, with 12 bases remaining between them. In DNA, the CDR3 is TGTGCCAGCAGGACACTAGCTTTAGAGACCCAGTACTTC. Translation: CASRTLALETQYF. Full variable domain (rest looked up from reference TRBV5-8 and TRBJ2-5): EAGVTQSPTHLIKTRGQQATLRCSPISGHTSVYWYQQALGLGLQFLLWYDEGEERNRGNFPPRFSGRQFPNYSSELNVNALELEDSALYLCASRTLALETQYFGPGTRLLVL.